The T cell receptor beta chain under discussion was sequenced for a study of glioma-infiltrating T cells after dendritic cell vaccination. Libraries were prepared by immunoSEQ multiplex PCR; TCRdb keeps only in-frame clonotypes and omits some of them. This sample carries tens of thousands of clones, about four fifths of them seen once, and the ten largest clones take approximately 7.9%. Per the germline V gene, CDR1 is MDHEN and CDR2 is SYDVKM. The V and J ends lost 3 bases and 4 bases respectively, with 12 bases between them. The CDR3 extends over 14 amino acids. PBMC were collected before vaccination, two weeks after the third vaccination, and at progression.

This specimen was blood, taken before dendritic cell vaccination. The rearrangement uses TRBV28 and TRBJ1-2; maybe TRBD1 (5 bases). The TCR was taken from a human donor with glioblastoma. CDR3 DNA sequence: TGTGCCAGCAGTTTTACGCAGGGCGGCTATGGCTACACCTTC. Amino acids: CASSFTQGGYGYTF.